What follows is one T cell receptor beta chain and its context. Its antigen is not known. TCRdb's table, derived via immunoSEQ multiplex PCR, lists solely in-frame clones and lacks some. Of 70,000 or so clones listed, approximately 89% are singletons. Blood samples were obtained at baseline, cycle 4 day 1, and cycle 7 day 1. This sample is part of a study of OX40 agonist ivuxolimab in advanced cancers. Study summary: Patients assigned to dose escalation were diagnosed with hepatocellular carcinoma, melanoma, renal cell or head and neck cancer. Among those treated, three patients had partial responses, one with hepatocellular carcinoma and two with cutaneous melanoma. Overall study findings and caveats: With doses of 0.1 to 3.0 mg/kg, CD4+ and CD8+ blood T cells had undergone clonal expansion by week 6.

The CDR3 spans 15 residues. The germline CDR1 and CDR2 sequences are SGHRS and YFSETQ. V dropped 3 bases and J dropped 2 bases, with 14 bases sitting between them. The receptor was derived from an adult with an advanced solid tumor such as melanoma, head and neck, liver or kidney cancer. The gene calls are TRBV5-1 and TRBJ1-1, with D possibly matching TRBD1 (6 bases). The specimen comprised CD4+ or CD8+ T cells sorted from blood, sampled in a trial of the OX40 agonist ivuxolimab. CDR3 nucleotide sequence: TGCGCCAGCAGCTCGTCGTGGGGGCCTAACACTGAAGCTTTCTTT. Residues: CASSSSWGPNTEAFF.